Sequencing of this T cell receptor (beta chain) was carried out in a study of Graves' ophthalmopathy and Graves' hyperthyroidism. The study, taken as a whole, reports: Blood shared most expanded thyroid clonotypes above 0.001 frequency. Progression of ophthalmopathy was predicted by the model with 60% to 71% sensitivity and roughly 74% specificity.

In this sample, this clonotype turned up many times. The target antigen is unknown. Scientists amplified the TCR beta CDR3 regions from RNA transcripts. Investigators did first-round RT-PCR with HTBI primers, then second-round multiplex PCR. TCRdb reanalysed the multiplex PCR reads using MiXCR and keeps one entry per CDR3 protein. The sample contains hundreds of thousands of distinct CDR3 sequences, 20% to 25% of which appear only once. Trimming took 5 bases from V and 0 from J, leaving 11 bases between them. This CDR3 comprises 14 residues. Being free of ophthalmopathy for 18 months of follow-up defined stable hyperthyroidism. Patients with other autoimmune diseases, uncontrolled infections, pregnancy or lactation were excluded.

Material for sequencing was peripheral blood. This chain joins TRBV12-3 or TRBV12-4 and TRBJ2-7, with D perhaps TRBD1 (6 bases). The receptor's source is a woman younger than 30 with stable Graves' hyperthyroidism. CDR3 sequence: CASSPDRSSYEQYF. In DNA, the CDR3 is TGTGCCAGCAGTCCCGACAGGAGCTCCTACGAGCAGTACTTC.